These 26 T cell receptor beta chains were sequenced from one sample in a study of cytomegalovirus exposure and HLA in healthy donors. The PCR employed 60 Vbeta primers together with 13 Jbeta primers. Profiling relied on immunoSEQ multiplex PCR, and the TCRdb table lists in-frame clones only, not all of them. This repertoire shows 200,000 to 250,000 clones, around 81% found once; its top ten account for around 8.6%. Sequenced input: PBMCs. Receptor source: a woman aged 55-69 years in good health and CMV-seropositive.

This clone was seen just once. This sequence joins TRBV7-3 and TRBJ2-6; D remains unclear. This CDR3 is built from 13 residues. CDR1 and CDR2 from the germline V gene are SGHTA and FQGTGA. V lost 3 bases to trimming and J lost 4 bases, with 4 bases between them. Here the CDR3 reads CASSFQGANVLTF. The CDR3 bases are TGTGCCAGCAGCTTCCAGGGGGCCAACGTCCTGACTTTC.

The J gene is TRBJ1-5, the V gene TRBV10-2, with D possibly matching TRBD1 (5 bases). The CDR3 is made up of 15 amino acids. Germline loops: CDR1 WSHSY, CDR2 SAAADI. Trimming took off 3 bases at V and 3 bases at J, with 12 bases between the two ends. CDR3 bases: TGCGCCAGCAGTGACAAGCAGGGTAACAATCAGCCCCAGCATTTT. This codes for CASSDKQGNNQPQHF.

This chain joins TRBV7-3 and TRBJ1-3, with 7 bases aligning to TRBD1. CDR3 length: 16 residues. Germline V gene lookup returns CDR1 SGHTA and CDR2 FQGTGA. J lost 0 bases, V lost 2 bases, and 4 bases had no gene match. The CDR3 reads CASSLDRDSSGNTIYF. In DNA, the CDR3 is TGTGCCAGCAGCTTAGACCGGGACAGCTCTGGAAACACCATATATTTT.

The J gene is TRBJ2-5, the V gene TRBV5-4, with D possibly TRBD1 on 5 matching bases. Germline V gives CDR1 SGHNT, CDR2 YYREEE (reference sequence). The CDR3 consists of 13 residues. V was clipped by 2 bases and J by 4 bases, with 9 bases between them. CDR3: CASSFSGIETQYF. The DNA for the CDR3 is TGTGCCAGCAGCTTTTCAGGGATAGAGACCCAGTACTTC.

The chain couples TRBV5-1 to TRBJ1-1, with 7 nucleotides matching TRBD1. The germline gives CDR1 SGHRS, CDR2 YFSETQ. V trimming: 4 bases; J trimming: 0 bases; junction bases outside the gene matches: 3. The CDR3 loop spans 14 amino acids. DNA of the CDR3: TGCGCCAGCAGCCCCGGGACAGTGAACACTGAAGCTTTCTTT. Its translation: CASSPGTVNTEAFF.

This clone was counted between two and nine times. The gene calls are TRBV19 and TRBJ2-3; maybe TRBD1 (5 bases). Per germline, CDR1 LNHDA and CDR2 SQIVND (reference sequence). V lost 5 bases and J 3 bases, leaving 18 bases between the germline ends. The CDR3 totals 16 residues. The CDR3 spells CASSRTTRAPTDTQYF. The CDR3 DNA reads TGTGCCAGTAGTCGAACGACCAGGGCCCCGACAGATACGCAGTATTTT.

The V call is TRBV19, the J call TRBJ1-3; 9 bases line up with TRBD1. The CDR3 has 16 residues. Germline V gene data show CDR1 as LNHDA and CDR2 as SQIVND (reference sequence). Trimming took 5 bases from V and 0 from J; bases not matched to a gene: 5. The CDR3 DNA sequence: TGTGCCAGTAGTGCCCGGGACAGGGACTCTGGAAACACCATATATTTT. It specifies CASSARDRDSGNTIYF.

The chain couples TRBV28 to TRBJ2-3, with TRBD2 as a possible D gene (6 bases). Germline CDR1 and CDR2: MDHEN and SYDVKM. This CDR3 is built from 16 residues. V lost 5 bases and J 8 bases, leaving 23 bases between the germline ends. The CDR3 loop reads CASSPTWDSRGGTQYF. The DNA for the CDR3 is TGTGCCAGCAGTCCTACGTGGGACTCCCGGGGTGGTACGCAGTATTTT.

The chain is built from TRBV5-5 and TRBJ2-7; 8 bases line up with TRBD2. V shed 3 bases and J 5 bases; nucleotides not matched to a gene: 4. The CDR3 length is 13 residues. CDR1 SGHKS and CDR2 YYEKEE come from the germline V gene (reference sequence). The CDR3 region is CASSSGGANEQYF. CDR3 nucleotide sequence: TGTGCCAGCAGCTCCGGGGGGGCGAACGAGCAGTACTTC.

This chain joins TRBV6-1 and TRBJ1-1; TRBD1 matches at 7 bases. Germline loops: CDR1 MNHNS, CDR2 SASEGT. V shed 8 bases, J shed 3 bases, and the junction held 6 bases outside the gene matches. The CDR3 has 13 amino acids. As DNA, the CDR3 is TGTGCCAGCCTCACAGGGGAGTACACTGAAGCTTTCTTT. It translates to CASLTGEYTEAFF.

The CDR3 here is CASSNQVGLGGYTF. Written as DNA, the CDR3 is TGTGCCAGCAGTAACCAAGTGGGGCTAGGTGGCTACACCTTC. This chain connects TRBV28 to TRBJ1-2, with D perhaps matching TRBD1 (5 bases). From germline, CDR1 is MDHEN and CDR2 SYDVKM. Trimming stripped 5 bases from V and 7 bases from J, with 17 bases between. This CDR3 region has 14 residues.

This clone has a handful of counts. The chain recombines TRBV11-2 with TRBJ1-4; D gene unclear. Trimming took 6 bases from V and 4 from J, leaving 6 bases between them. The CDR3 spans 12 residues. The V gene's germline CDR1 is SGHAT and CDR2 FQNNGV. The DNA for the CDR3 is TGTGCCAGCAGAAGCCTTAATGAAAAACTGTTTTTT. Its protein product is CASRSLNEKLFF.

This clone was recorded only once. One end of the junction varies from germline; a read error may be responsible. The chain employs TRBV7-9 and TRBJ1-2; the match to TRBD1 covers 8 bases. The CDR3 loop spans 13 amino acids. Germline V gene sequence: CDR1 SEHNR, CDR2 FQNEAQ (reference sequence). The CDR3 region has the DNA TGTTCCAGCAGTGCAGGGGGCGCCAGGGGCTACACCTTC. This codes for CSSSAGGARGYTF.

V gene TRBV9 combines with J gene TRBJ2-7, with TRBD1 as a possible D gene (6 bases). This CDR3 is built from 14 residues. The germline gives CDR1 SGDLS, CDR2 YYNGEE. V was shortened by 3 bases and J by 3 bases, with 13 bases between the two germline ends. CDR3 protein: CASSGGQDFYEQYF. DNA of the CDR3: TGTGCCAGCAGCGGGGGACAAGACTTCTACGAGCAGTACTTC.

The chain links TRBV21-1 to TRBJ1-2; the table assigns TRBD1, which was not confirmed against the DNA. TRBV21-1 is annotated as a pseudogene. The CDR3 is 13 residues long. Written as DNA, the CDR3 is TGTGCCAGCAGCAAAGACAGGGAGCACGGCTACACCTTC. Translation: CASSKDREHGYTF.

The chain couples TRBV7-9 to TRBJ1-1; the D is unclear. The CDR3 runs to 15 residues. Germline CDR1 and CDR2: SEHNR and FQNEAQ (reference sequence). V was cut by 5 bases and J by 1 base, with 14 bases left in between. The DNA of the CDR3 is TGTGCCAGCAGCCGCCCCGCGGGCAGGAACACTGAAGCTTTCTTT. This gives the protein CASSRPAGRNTEAFF.

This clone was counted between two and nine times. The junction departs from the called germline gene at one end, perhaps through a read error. CDR3 residues: CAWSVLVKTEAFF. CDR3 bases: TGTGCCTGGAGTGTATTAGTGAAGACTGAAGCTTTCTTT. The chain uses TRBV30 and TRBJ1-1; D not resolved. Germline V gene lookup returns CDR1 GTSNPN and CDR2 SVGIG (reference sequence). The CDR3 totals 13 residues. The full variable domain, in which reference TRBV30 and TRBJ1-1 provide the parts outside the CDR3, is SQTIHQWPATLVQPVGSPLSLECTVEGTSNPNLYWYRQAAGRGLQLLFYSVGIGQISSEVPQNLSASRPQDRQFILSSKKLLLSDSGFYLCAWSVLVKTEAFFGQGTRLTVV.

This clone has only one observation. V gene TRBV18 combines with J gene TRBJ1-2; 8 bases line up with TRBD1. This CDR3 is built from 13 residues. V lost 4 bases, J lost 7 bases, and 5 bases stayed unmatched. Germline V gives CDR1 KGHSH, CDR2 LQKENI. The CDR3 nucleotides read TGTGCCAGCTCACGTGGCGACAGGGGTGGCTACACCTTC. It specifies CASSRGDRGGYTF.

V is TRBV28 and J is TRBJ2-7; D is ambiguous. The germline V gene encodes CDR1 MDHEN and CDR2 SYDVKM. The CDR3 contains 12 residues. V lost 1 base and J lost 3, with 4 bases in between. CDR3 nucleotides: TGTGCCAGCAGTTTATCCTTCTACGAGCAGTACTTC. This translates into CASSLSFYEQYF.

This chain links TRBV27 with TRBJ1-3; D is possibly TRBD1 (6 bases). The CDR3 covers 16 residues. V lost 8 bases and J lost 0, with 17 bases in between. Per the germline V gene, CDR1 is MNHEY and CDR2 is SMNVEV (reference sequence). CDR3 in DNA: TGTGCCAGCCGCCCCGGGACACTTCGCTCTGGAAACACCATATATTTT. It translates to CASRPGTLRSGNTIYF.

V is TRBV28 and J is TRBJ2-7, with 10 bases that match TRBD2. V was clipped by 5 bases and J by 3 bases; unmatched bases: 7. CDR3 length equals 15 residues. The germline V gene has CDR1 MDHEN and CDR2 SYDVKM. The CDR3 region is CASSIGLAVGYEQYF. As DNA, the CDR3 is TGTGCCAGCAGTATTGGACTAGCGGTTGGCTACGAGCAGTACTTC.

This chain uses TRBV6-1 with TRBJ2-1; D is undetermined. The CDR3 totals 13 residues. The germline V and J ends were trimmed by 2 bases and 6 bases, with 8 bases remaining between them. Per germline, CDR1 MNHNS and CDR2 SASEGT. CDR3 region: CASSEQATNEQFF. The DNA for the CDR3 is TGTGCCAGCAGTGAACAAGCTACCAATGAGCAGTTCTTC.

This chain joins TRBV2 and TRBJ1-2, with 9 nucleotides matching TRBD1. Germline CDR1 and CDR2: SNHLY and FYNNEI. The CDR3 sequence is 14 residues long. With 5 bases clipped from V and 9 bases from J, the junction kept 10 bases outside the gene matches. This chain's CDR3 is CASSSQGARDRYTF. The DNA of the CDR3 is TGTGCCAGCAGTTCACAGGGGGCGCGTGATCGCTACACCTTC.

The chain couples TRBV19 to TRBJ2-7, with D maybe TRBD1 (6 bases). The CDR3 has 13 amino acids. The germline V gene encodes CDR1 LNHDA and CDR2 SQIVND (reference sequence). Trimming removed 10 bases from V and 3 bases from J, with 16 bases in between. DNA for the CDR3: TGTGCCACCCAAGCGGAGGACAGCTACGAGCAGTACTTC. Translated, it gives CATQAEDSYEQYF.

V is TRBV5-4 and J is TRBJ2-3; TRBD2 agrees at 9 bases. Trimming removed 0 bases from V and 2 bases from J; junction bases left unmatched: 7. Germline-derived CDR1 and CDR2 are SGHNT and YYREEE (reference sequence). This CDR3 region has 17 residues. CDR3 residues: CASSLASSGRFTDTQYF. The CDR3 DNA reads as TGTGCCAGCAGCTTGGCATCGAGCGGGAGGTTCACAGATACGCAGTATTTT.

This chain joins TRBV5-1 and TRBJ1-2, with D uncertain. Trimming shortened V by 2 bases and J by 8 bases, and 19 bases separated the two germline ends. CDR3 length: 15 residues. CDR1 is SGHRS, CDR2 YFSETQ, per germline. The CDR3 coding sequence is TGCGCCAGCAGCTTTGCGGACGGAAGTTCGGGGGGCTACACCTTC. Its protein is CASSFADGSSGGYTF. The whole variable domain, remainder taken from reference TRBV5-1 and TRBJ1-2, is KAGVTQTPRYLIKTRGQQVTLSCSPISGHRSVSWYQQTPGQGLQFLFEYFSETQRNKGNFPGRFSGRQFSNSRSEMNVSTLELGDSALYLCASSFADGSSGGYTFGSGTRLTVV.